Listed here are 13 T cell receptor beta chains from one sample, sequenced in a study of blood T cell repertoires in COVID-19 (dated by TCRdb to the early 2020s). The library relied on the immunoSEQ multiplex PCR assay. Drawn from immuneACCESS, this table holds only the in-frame rearrangements with V and J called that TCRdb kept. Clones are partly lost; checked studies trace under half to an unresolved V gene and leave the rest unexplained. This sample gives roughly 40,000 clones in total; approximately 90% of them show up just once. The ten most abundant clones make up about a tenth of the sample. The sample comprised peripheral blood. These receptors all come from a man over 45 with active COVID-19.

This clone was recorded only once. This chain connects TRBV5-1 to TRBJ1-1, with D maybe TRBD1 (5 bases). Per germline, CDR1 SGHRS and CDR2 YFSETQ. The V end was cut by 4 bases, the J end by 0 bases, with 7 bases between. The CDR3 is 13 residues long. CDR3 DNA sequence: TGCGCCAGCAGCACGGACATGAACACTGAAGCTTTCTTT. As protein: CASSTDMNTEAFF.

This chain uses TRBV11-2 with TRBJ2-7; a possible D gene is TRBD1 (6 bases). Germline lookup yields CDR1 SGHAT and CDR2 FQNNGV. The CDR3 length is 15 residues. V was clipped by 2 bases and J by 6 bases, with 17 bases between them. The CDR3 DNA reads TGTGCCAGCAGCTTATCCAGGGGCGCATCTACCGAGCAGTACTTC. This translates into CASSLSRGASTEQYF.

The J gene is TRBJ1-2, the V gene TRBV3-1 (or the pseudogene TRBV3-2); the D gene is possibly TRBD1 (5 bases). The V end lost 10 bases, the J end lost 7 bases, and 16 bases lay between the germline ends. Germline CDR1 and CDR2: LGHDT and YNNKEL (reference sequence). This CDR3 has 12 residues. The CDR3 nucleotides are TGTGCCATCAGGGAGGGCTCAAGTGGCTACACCTTC. It encodes CAIREGSSGYTF.

The chain joins TRBV4-1 to TRBJ1-6; D perhaps matches TRBD1 (6 bases). The ends were cut back, 4 bases at V and 5 bases at J, with 12 bases in the middle. Germline loops: CDR1 MGHRA, CDR2 YSYEKL. This CDR3 is built from 15 residues. CDR3 region: CASSRGNRDNSPLHF. In DNA, the CDR3 is TGCGCCAGCAGCCGCGGAAACAGGGATAATTCACCCCTCCACTTT.

The gene calls are TRBV28 and TRBJ1-5; the match to TRBD1 covers 9 bases. V lost 6 bases, J lost 3 bases, and 15 bases stayed unmatched. The CDR3 runs to 18 residues. Germline-derived CDR1 and CDR2 are MDHEN and SYDVKM. This CDR3 reads CASSSHGSTGGDNQPQHF. In nucleotides, the CDR3 is TGTGCCAGCAGCTCCCATGGGTCGACAGGGGGGGACAATCAGCCCCAGCATTTT.

V usage is TRBV6-4 and J usage is TRBJ1-1; D gene unclear. The CDR3 spans 16 residues. Germline-derived CDR1 and CDR2 are MRHNA and SNTAGT. Trimming removed 6 bases at V and 4 bases at J, with 21 bases between. This chain's CDR3 is CASRDGMERVGTEAFF. DNA for the CDR3: TGTGCCAGCAGGGACGGAATGGAGCGGGTGGGCACTGAAGCTTTCTTT.

In its sample, this clone was seen a few times. This sequence joins TRBV4-1 and TRBJ2-2; the match to TRBD1 covers 10 bases. Trimming at V came to 0 bases and at J to 6 bases, leaving 4 bases not matched to a gene. CDR1 and CDR2 (germline): MGHRA, YSYEKL. The CDR3 is made up of 16 amino acids. The CDR3 spells CASSQEDRGWAGELFF. CDR3 bases: TGCGCCAGCAGCCAAGAGGACAGGGGGTGGGCCGGGGAGCTGTTTTTT.

This rearrangement joins TRBV18 to TRBJ2-7; 9 nucleotides agree with TRBD2. The CDR3 runs 15 residues. V was pared by 0 bases and J by 3 bases, with 3 bases of the junction left unmatched. Germline loops: CDR1 KGHSH, CDR2 LQKENI. The CDR3 protein is CASSPPGREGYEQYF. CDR3 nucleotides: TGTGCCAGCTCACCACCAGGGCGGGAGGGCTACGAGCAGTACTTC.

The chain uses TRBV18 and TRBJ2-1, with D unclear. The CDR3 is made up of 12 amino acids. Between the trimmed V and J ends, which lost 6 bases and 4 bases, there was a span of 7 bases. The V gene's germline CDR1 is KGHSH and CDR2 LQKENI. This CDR3 is CASSPKYNEQFF. The CDR3 DNA reads as TGTGCCAGCTCCCCTAAGTACAATGAGCAGTTCTTC.

This rearrangement joins TRBV24-1 to TRBJ1-1; unclear D gene. Germline CDR1 KGHDR, CDR2 SFDVKD. V was shortened by 3 bases and J by 6 bases, with 10 bases between the two germline ends. The CDR3 extends over 13 amino acids. CDR3 in DNA: TGTGCCACCAGTGATCCCCTAGAGGCTGAAGCTTTCTTT. Protein: CATSDPLEAEAFF.

The chain recombines TRBV30 with TRBJ2-2, with D perhaps TRBD1 (7 bases). The CDR3 is 15 residues long. Germline V lookup: CDR1 GTSNPN, CDR2 SVGIG (reference sequence). Trimming left V 5 bases short and J 0 bases short, with 13 bases between. CDR3 amino acids: CAWSRGVPNTGELFF. The CDR3 nucleotides read TGTGCCTGGTCCAGGGGGGTTCCGAACACCGGGGAGCTGTTTTTT. Supplemented by reference TRBV30 and TRBJ2-2, the full variable domain reads SQTIHQWPATLVQPVGSPLSLECTVEGTSNPNLYWYRQAAGRGLQLLFYSVGIGQISSEVPQNLSASRPQDRQFILSSKKLLLSDSGFYLCAWSRGVPNTGELFFGEGSRLTVL.

V usage is TRBV2 and J usage is TRBJ2-2, with a tentative D call TRBD1 (6 bases). Trimming removed 5 bases from V and 5 bases from J, with 12 bases in between. The CDR3 loop spans 14 amino acids. CDR1 SNHLY and CDR2 FYNNEI come from the germline V gene. The DNA for the CDR3 is TGTGCCAGCAGTTCCGTCAGGGGAACCGGGGAGCTGTTTTTT. Translation gives CASSSVRGTGELFF.

The rearrangement links TRBV4-2 to TRBJ2-1; no definite D call. The CDR3 has 15 residues. Germline-derived CDR1 and CDR2 are LGHNA and YNFKEQ. V was shortened by 5 bases and J by 0 bases, with 11 bases between the two germline ends. This CDR3 is CASSGAQSSYNEQFF. The CDR3 DNA follows: TGTGCCAGCAGCGGCGCACAGAGCTCCTACAATGAGCAGTTCTTC.